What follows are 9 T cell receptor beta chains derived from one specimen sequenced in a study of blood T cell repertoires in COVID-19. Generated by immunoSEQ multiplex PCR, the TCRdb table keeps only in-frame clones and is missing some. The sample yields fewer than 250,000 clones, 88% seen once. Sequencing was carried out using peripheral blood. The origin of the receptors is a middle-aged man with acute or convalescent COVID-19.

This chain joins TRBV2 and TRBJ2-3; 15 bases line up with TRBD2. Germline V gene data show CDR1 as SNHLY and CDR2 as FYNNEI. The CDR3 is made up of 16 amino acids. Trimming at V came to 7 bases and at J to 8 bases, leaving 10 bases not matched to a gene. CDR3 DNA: TGTGCCAGCACAACAGGACTAGCGGGGGGGCCTGGTACGCAGTATTTT. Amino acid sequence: CASTTGLAGGPGTQYF.

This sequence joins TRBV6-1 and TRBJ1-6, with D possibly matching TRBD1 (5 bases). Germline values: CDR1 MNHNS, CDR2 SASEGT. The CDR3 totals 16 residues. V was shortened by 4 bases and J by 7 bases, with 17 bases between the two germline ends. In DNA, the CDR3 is TGTGCCAGCAGTGGAGGGAATGGGGGGATCAATTCACCCCTCCACTTT. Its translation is CASSGGNGGINSPLHF.

In DNA form, the CDR3 reads TGTGCCAGCAGCCAAGCTGGGGCAGGGATTAATGAAAAACTGTTTTTT. This sequence encodes CASSQAGAGINEKLFF. The chain recombines TRBV3-1 (or the pseudogene TRBV3-2) with TRBJ1-4, with D possibly being TRBD1 (5 bases). V shed 1 base and J shed 4 bases, with 13 bases lying between them. Germline values: CDR1 LGHDT, CDR2 YNNKEL (reference sequence). CDR3 length: 16 amino acids.

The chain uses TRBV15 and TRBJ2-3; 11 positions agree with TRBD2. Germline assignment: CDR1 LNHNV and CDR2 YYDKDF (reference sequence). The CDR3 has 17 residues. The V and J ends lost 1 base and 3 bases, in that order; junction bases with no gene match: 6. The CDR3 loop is CATSRGYSGGATDTQYF. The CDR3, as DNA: TGTGCCACCAGCAGAGGTTATAGCGGGGGGGCAACAGATACGCAGTATTTT.

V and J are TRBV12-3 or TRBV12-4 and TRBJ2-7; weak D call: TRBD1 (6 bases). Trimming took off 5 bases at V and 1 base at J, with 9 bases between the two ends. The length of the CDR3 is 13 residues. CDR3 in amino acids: CASSNTGSYEQYF. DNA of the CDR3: TGTGCCAGCAGTAATACAGGGTCCTACGAGCAGTACTTC.

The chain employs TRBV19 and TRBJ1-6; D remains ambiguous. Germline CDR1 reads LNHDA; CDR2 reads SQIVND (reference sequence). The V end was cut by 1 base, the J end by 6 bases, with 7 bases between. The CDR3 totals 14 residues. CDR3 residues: CASSIGQFNSPLHF. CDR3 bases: TGTGCCAGTAGTATAGGGCAGTTTAATTCACCCCTCCACTTT.

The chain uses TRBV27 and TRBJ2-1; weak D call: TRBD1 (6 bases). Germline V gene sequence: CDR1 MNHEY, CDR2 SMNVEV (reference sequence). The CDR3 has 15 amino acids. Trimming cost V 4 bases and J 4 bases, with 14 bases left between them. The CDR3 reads CASSSRTALYNEQFF. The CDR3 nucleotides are TGTGCCAGCAGTTCTAGGACAGCCCTTTACAATGAGCAGTTCTTC.

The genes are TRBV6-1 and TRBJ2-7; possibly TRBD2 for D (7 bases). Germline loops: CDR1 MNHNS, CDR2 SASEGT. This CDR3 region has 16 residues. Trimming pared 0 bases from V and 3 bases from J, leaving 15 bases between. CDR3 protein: CASSEARGALNYEQYF. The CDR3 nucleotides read TGTGCCAGCAGTGAAGCTCGGGGGGCTTTAAACTACGAGCAGTACTTC.

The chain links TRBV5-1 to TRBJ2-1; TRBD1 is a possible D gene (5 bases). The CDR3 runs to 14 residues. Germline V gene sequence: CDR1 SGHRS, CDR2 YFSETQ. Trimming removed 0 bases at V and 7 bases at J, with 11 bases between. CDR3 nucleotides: TGCGCCAGCAGCTTGGTTCAGGGTTTGAATGAGCAGTTCTTC. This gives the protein CASSLVQGLNEQFF.